These 21 T cell receptor beta chains share one sample of origin, sequenced in a study of early T cells in non-severe SARS-CoV-2 infection. TCRdb called the 5' RACE reads again in MiXCR, with one record for every CDR3 protein. Here the sample spans tens of thousands of distinct CDR3 sequences, approximately 9% being singletons. Sequenced material: whole blood. All receptors derive from an adult who was a healthcare worker with PCR-confirmed SARS-CoV-2 infection or an uninfected control (not recorded which).

The J gene is TRBJ2-7, the V gene TRBV3-1; D may be TRBD1 or TRBD2 (5 bases each). The CDR3 loop spans 15 amino acids. The germline V and J ends were trimmed by 2 bases and 7 bases, with 18 bases remaining between them. The germline V gene encodes CDR1 LGHDT and CDR2 YNNKEL (reference sequence). This CDR3 reads CASSQQGSSGKEQYF. Here the CDR3 DNA reads TGTGCCAGCAGCCAACAGGGTTCCTCCGGGAAGGAGCAGTACTTC.

This clonotype was seen ten or more times. The V and J genes are TRBV7-8 and TRBJ2-1; TRBD2 is a possible D gene (5 bases). Germline V gene lookup returns CDR1 SGHVS and CDR2 FQNEAQ. The CDR3 consists of 12 residues. Between the trimmed V and J ends, which lost 5 bases and 7 bases, there was a span of 9 bases. The CDR3 sequence: CASSGGRNEQFF. The CDR3 DNA follows: TGTGCCAGCAGCGGAGGTCGGAATGAGCAGTTCTTC.

The chain employs TRBV5-1 and TRBJ2-7; D not resolved. Deletions cut 4 bases from V and 5 bases from J, with 10 bases between. Germline V CDR1 and CDR2: SGHRS, YFSETQ. This CDR3 has 12 amino acids. The CDR3: CASSPPGHEQYF. In DNA, the CDR3 is TGCGCCAGCAGCCCGCCCGGGCACGAGCAGTACTTC.

In its sample, this clonotype was seen many times. This chain connects TRBV30 to TRBJ2-3, with D possibly TRBD2 on 6 matching bases. V was cut by 1 base and J by 5 bases, with 19 bases left in between. Germline assignment: CDR1 GTSNPN and CDR2 SVGIG (reference sequence). This CDR3 has 16 residues. CDR3 bases: TGTGCCTGGAGTGCTCTGGGACTCCGGAATGGAGATACGCAGTATTTT. This sequence encodes CAWSALGLRNGDTQYF.

This clonotype has a count of ten or more. The V gene is TRBV4-1, the J gene TRBJ2-7; 7 bases line up with TRBD2. V was pared by 3 bases and J by 6 bases, with 11 bases of the junction left unmatched. CDR1 and CDR2 (germline): MGHRA, YSYEKL. This CDR3 region has 15 residues. The CDR3 sequence is CASSHIGTTTREQYF. CDR3 sequence (DNA): TGCGCCAGCAGCCATATCGGGACTACGACTCGCGAGCAGTACTTC.

The chain carries TRBV28 and TRBJ1-6; D is unresolved. Trimming left V 11 bases short and J 0 bases short, with 14 bases between. Per the germline V gene, CDR1 is MDHEN and CDR2 is SYDVKM. The length of the CDR3 is 15 residues. Here the CDR3 reads CASGEGSSYNSPLHF. CDR3 in DNA: TGTGCCTCTGGGGAGGGAAGCTCCTATAATTCACCCCTCCACTTT.

There are a few counts of this clonotype. This sequence joins TRBV29-1 and TRBJ2-3; D gene unclear. Germline CDR1 SQVTM, CDR2 ANQGSEA. Trimming left V 7 bases short and J 0 bases short, with 17 bases between. CDR3 size: 15 residues. In DNA form, the CDR3 reads TGCAGCGCCACGGGCGGAATCTCTAGCACAGATACGCAGTATTTT. Its protein is CSATGGISSTDTQYF.

At least ten counts were recorded for this clonotype. The genes are TRBV20-1 and TRBJ2-1, with 8 bases aligning to TRBD2. Germline V gene sequence: CDR1 DFQATT, CDR2 SNEGSKA (reference sequence). The CDR3 contains 15 residues. Germline trimming cut 6 bases from V and 5 bases from J; bases unmatched to any gene: 12. The CDR3 DNA sequence: TGCAGTGCCCTAAGCGGGAGCGAATCCCACAATGAGCAGTTCTTC. This gives the protein CSALSGSESHNEQFF.

This clonotype was found many times. This chain connects TRBV5-1 to TRBJ1-6, with 9 bases that match TRBD1. The V segment lost 4 bases and the J segment 7 bases; nucleotides outside the gene matches: 12. The CDR3 is 17 amino acids. Germline loops: CDR1 SGHRS, CDR2 YFSETQ. The CDR3 protein is CASSPGQGLRANSPLHF. Written as DNA, the CDR3 is TGCGCCAGCAGCCCAGGACAGGGGCTCAGGGCCAATTCACCCCTCCACTTT.

This clonotype was picked up many times. The CDR3 nucleotides read TGTGCCAGTAGTATCGGGGGCGGGAGGGCCTTGAATGAGCAGTTCTTC. Protein product: CASSIGGGRALNEQFF. The V and J genes are TRBV19 and TRBJ2-1; 9 bases map to TRBD2. V gave up 3 bases and J gave up 7 bases; unmatched junction bases: 10. The CDR3 covers 16 residues. CDR1 and CDR2 (germline): LNHDA, SQIVND (reference sequence).

The rearrangement links TRBV20-1 to TRBJ1-2; TRBD1 matches 7 bases. The germline gives CDR1 DFQATT, CDR2 SNEGSKA (reference sequence). V shed 0 bases, J shed 4 bases, and the junction held 8 bases outside the gene matches. The CDR3 is 15 residues long. The CDR3: CSARDPGQFAYGYTF. The CDR3 region has the DNA TGCAGTGCTAGAGATCCGGGACAGTTTGCCTATGGCTACACCTTC.

This clonotype was seen a handful of times. The chain is built from TRBV7-9 and TRBJ2-5; 7 bases match TRBD2. CDR3 length: 15 residues. With V trimmed by 0 bases and J by 5 bases, 6 bases remained unmatched. Germline loops: CDR1 SEHNR, CDR2 FQNEAQ (reference sequence). The CDR3 spells CASSLAGGVWETQYF. The DNA for the CDR3 is TGTGCCAGCAGCTTAGCGGGAGGGGTTTGGGAGACCCAGTACTTC.

This clonotype was detected a few times. The genes are TRBV7-9 and TRBJ1-1; TRBD1 matches at 8 bases. Germline CDR1 is SEHNR and CDR2 is FQNEAQ (reference sequence). V was pared by 6 bases and J by 4 bases, with 4 bases of the junction left unmatched. The CDR3 sequence is 13 residues long. CDR3 nucleotide sequence: TGTGCCAGCAGAGATACAGGGGGCACTGAAGCTTTCTTT. Its translation: CASRDTGGTEAFF.

This chain connects TRBV27 to TRBJ2-2, with a possible D match to TRBD1 (5 bases). V was trimmed by 3 bases and J by 2 bases, leaving 13 bases between them. The V gene's germline CDR1 is MNHEY and CDR2 SMNVEV (reference sequence). The CDR3 spans 16 residues. The CDR3 region has the DNA TGTGCCAGCAGTTTCGGTTCCCAGGGCAACACCGGGGAGCTGTTTTTT. Translated: CASSFGSQGNTGELFF.

The V gene is TRBV9, the J gene TRBJ2-1, with TRBD2 matching 10 bases. Germline CDR1 reads SGDLS; CDR2 reads YYNGEE. CDR3 length: 14 amino acids. Unmatched junction bases numbered 3, after V lost 0 bases and J lost 9 bases. CDR3 coding DNA: TGTGCCAGCAGCGTAGCTAGCGGGAGAGGTGAGCAGTTCTTC. Amino acid sequence: CASSVASGRGEQFF.

The table lists this clonotype with a few counts. The V gene is TRBV18, the J gene TRBJ2-1, with D unclear. Germline-derived CDR1 and CDR2 are KGHSH and LQKENI. This CDR3 comprises 18 residues. Trimming pared 0 bases from V and 0 bases from J, leaving 15 bases between. The DNA of the CDR3 is TGTGCCAGCTCACCACCGAACCGTGGGCCTAGCTCCTACAATGAGCAGTTCTTC. The encoded protein is CASSPPNRGPSSYNEQFF.

The table lists this clonotype with a few counts. This chain links TRBV10-3 with TRBJ2-1, with D perhaps assigned TRBD1 or TRBD2 (5 bases each). This CDR3 has 15 amino acids. CDR1 is ENHRY, CDR2 SYGVKD, per germline. The V end was cut by 6 bases, the J end by 7 bases, with 19 bases between. CDR3 amino acids: CAIRPTGAPRNEQFF. CDR3 coding DNA: TGTGCCATCAGACCTACCGGGGCCCCGCGGAATGAGCAGTTCTTC.

The genes are TRBV29-1 and TRBJ1-1, with D unresolved. In germline, CDR1 is SQVTM, CDR2 ANQGSEA. This CDR3 region has 14 residues. The ends were cut back, 0 bases at V and 5 bases at J, with 13 bases in the middle. CDR3 amino acids: CSVEEKGSGTEAFF. CDR3 sequence (DNA): TGCAGCGTTGAAGAGAAAGGGTCGGGGACTGAAGCTTTCTTT.

With regard to this clonotype: Since a much larger clone is just one base distant, this may be a read error. The gene calls are TRBV6-2 or TRBV6-3 and TRBJ1-2; weak D call: TRBD1 (5 bases). Germline CDR1 is MNHEY and CDR2 is SVGEGT. The CDR3 is 16 residues long. Here the CDR3 DNA reads TGTGCCAGCAGTTACTCGACGAGCGACAGTAGCTATGACTACACCTTC. Amino acids: CASSYSTSDSSYDYTF.

Ten or more counts support this clonotype. This chain links TRBV28 with TRBJ2-7; 10 bases line up with TRBD2. The trim removed 5 bases at V and 3 bases at J, leaving 7 bases unmatched. In germline, CDR1 is MDHEN, CDR2 SYDVKM. The CDR3 spans 15 residues. CDR3 in DNA: TGTGCCAGCAGTGTAACCGGGACTAGCGACTACGAGCAGTACTTC. This codes for CASSVTGTSDYEQYF.

This clonotype occurred many times. The chain links TRBV28 to TRBJ2-3; 8 bases are a match to TRBD1. The CDR3 covers 16 residues. CDR1 and CDR2 (germline): MDHEN, SYDVKM. Trimming cost V 5 bases and J 3 bases; bases outside gene matches: 10. The CDR3 bases are TGTGCCAGCAGTCCCCCTGGACAGGGTAGGACAGATACGCAGTATTTT. Its translation is CASSPPGQGRTDTQYF.